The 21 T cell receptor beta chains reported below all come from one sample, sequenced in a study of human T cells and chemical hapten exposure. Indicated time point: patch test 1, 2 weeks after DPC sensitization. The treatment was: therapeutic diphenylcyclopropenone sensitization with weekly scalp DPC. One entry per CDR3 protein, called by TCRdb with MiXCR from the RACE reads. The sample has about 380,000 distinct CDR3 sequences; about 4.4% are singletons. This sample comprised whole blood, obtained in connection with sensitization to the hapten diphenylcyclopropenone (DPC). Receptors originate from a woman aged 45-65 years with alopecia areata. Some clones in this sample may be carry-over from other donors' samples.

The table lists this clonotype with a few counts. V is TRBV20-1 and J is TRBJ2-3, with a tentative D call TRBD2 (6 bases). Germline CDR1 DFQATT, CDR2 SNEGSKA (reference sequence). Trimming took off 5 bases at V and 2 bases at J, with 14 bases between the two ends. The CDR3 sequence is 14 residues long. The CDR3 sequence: CSASGLMATDTQYF. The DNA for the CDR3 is TGCAGTGCTTCGGGACTCATGGCCACAGATACGCAGTATTTT.

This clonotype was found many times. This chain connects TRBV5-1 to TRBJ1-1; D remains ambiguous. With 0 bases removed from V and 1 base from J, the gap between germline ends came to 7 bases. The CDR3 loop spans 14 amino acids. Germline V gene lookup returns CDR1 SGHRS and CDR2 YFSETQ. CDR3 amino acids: CASSLVAQNTEAFF. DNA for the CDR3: TGCGCCAGCAGCTTGGTGGCCCAGAACACTGAAGCTTTCTTT. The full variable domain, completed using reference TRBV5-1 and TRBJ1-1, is KAGVTQTPRYLIKTRGQQVTLSCSPISGHRSVSWYQQTPGQGLQFLFEYFSETQRNKGNFPGRFSGRQFSNSRSEMNVSTLELGDSALYLCASSLVAQNTEAFFGQGTRLTVV.

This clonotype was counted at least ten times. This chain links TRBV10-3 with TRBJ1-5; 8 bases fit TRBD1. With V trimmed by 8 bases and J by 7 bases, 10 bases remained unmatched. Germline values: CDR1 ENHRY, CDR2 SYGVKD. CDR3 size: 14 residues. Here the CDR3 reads CAIGDTGGGQPQHF. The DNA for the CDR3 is TGTGCCATCGGAGATACAGGGGGAGGGCAGCCCCAGCATTTT.

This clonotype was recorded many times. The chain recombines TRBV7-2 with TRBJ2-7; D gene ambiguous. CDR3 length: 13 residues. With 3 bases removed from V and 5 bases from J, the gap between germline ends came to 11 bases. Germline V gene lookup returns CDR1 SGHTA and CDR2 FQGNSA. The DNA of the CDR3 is TGTGCCAGCAGCTTGAAAGCCCTAAACGAGCAGTACTTC. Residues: CASSLKALNEQYF.

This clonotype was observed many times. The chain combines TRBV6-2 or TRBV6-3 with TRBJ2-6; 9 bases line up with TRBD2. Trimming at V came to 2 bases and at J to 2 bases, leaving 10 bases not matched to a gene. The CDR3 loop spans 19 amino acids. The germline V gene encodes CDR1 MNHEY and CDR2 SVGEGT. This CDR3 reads CASSYAPWRGGPGANVLTF. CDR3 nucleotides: TGTGCCAGCAGTTACGCCCCTTGGCGGGGGGGCCCTGGGGCCAACGTCCTGACTTTC.

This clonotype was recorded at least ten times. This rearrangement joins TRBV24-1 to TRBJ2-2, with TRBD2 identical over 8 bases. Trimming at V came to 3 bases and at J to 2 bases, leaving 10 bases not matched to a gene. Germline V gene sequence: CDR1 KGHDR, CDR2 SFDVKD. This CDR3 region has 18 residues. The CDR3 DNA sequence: TGTGCCACCAGTGATCGGAAGCGGGAGCTTGTAAACACCGGGGAGCTGTTTTTT. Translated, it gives CATSDRKRELVNTGELFF.

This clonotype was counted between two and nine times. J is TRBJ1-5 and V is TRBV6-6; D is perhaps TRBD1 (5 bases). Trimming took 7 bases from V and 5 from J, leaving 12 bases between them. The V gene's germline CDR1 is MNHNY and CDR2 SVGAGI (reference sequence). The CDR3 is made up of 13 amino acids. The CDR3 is CASKEQDHQPQHF. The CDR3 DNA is TGTGCCAGCAAGGAACAGGATCATCAGCCCCAGCATTTT.

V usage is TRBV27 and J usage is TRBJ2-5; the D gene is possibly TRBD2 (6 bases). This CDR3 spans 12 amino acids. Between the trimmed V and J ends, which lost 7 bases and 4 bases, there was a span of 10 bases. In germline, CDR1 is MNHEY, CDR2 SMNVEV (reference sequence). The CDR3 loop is CASTGVGETQYF. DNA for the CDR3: TGTGCCAGCACGGGAGTAGGAGAGACCCAGTACTTC.

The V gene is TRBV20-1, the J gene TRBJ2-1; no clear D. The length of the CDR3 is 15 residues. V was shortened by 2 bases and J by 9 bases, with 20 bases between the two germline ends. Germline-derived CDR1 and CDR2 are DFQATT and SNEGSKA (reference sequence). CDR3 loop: CSARISMVAAGEQFF. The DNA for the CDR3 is TGCAGTGCTAGAATCTCGATGGTAGCAGCTGGTGAGCAGTTCTTC.

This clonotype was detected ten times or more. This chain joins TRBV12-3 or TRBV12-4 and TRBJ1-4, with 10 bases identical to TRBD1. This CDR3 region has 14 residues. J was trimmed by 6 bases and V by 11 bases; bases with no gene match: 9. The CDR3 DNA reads TGTGCCTCCTCGCGGGGACAGGGGTATGAAAAACTGTTTTTT. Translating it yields CASSRGQGYEKLFF.

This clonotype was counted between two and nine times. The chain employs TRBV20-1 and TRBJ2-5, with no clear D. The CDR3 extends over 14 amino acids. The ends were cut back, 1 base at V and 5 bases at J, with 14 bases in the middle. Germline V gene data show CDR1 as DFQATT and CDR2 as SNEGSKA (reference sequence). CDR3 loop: CSARVPPSRETQYF. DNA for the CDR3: TGCAGTGCTAGAGTGCCACCCAGCAGGGAGACCCAGTACTTC.

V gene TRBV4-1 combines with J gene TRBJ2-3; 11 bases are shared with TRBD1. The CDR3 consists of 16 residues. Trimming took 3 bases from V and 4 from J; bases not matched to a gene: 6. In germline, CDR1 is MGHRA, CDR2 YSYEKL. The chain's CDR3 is CASSHGQGARADTQYF. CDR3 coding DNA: TGCGCCAGCAGCCATGGACAGGGGGCGCGGGCAGATACGCAGTATTTT.

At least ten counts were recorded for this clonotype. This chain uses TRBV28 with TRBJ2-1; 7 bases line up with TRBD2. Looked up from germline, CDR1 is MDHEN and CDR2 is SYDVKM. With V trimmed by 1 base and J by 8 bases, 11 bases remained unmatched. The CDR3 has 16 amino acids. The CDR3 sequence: CASSLLSGGSIHEQFF. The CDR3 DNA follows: TGTGCCAGCAGTTTATTGTCTGGCGGGAGTATCCATGAGCAGTTCTTC.

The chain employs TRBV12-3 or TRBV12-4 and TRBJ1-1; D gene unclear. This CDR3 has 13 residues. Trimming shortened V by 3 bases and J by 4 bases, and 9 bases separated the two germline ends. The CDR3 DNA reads TGTGCCAGCAGTTTTGGAATCTCCACTGAAGCTTTCTTT. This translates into CASSFGISTEAFF.

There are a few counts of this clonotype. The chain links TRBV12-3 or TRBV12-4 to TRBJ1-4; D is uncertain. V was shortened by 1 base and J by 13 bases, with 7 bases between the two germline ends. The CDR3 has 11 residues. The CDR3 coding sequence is TGTGCCAGCAGTTTAGGAGGGTTACTGTTTTTT. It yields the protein CASSLGGLLFF.

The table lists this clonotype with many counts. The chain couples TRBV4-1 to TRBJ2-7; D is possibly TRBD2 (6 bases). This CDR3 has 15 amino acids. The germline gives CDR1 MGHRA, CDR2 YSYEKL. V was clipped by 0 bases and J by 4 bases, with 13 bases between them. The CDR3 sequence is CASSQEGGYRYEQYF. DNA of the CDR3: TGCGCCAGCAGCCAAGAGGGGGGTTATAGGTACGAGCAGTACTTC.

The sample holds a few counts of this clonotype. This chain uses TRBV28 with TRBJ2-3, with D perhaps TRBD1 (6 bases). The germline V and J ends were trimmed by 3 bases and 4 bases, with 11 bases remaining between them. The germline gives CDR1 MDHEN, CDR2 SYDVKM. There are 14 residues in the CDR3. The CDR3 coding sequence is TGTGCCAGCAGTTTGGCAGGGGATCCAGATACGCAGTATTTT. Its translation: CASSLAGDPDTQYF. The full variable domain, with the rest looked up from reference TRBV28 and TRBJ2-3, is DVKVTQSSRYLVKRTGEKVFLECVQDMDHENMFWYRQDPGLGLRLIYFSYDVKMKEKGDIPEGYSVSREKKERFSLILESASTNQTSMYLCASSLAGDPDTQYFGPGTRLTVL.

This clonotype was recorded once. The CDR3 here is CASSLPRLNYNEQFF. DNA of the CDR3: TGTGCCAGCAGTCTTCCCCGGCTGAACTACAATGAGCAGTTCTTC. The chain uses TRBV12-3 or TRBV12-4 and TRBJ2-1; no definite D call. The germline V and J ends were trimmed by 5 bases and 3 bases, with 14 bases remaining between them. The CDR3 runs 15 residues.

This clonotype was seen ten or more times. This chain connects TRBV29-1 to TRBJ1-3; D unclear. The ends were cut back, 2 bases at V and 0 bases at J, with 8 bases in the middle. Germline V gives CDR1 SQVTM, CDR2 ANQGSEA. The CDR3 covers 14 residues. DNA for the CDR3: TGCAGCGTTGAAATGGCAGGCTCTGGAAACACCATATATTTT. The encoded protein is CSVEMAGSGNTIYF.

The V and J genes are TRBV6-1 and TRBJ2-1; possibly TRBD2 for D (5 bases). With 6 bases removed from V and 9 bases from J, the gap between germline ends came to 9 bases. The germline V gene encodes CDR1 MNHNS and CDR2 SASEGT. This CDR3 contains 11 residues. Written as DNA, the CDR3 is TGTGCCAGCAGACGGGGTATTGAGCAGTTCTTC. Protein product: CASRRGIEQFF.

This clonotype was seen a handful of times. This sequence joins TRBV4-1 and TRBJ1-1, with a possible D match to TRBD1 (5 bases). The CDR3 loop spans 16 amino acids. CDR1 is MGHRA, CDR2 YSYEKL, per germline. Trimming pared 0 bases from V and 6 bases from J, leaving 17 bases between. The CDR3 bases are TGCGCCAGCAGCCAAGATCCCACAGGAAAGATGGCTGAAGCTTTCTTT. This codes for CASSQDPTGKMAEAFF.